Listed here are 27 T cell receptor beta chains from one sample, sequenced in a study of tumor-infiltrating lymphocytes in primary liver carcinoma (dated by TCRdb to 2016 to 2017). Blood RNA was extracted from unsorted whole blood using TRIzol reagent, and germline DNA was obtained with the DNeasy Blood & Tissue kit. The sequencing machine was an Illumina HiSeq 2500. TCRbeta-specific cDNA was reverse-transcribed from approximately 0.5 ug total RNA using a constant-region primer and ProtoScript II reverse transcriptase. The TCRbeta libraries were prepared through three rounds of nested multiplex PCR following a slightly modified ARM-PCR procedure. Multiplex TRBV1-TRBV30 forward primers and a Cbeta reverse primer were used in the first two PCR rounds, each of which was run for approximately 11 cycles. TCRdb reworked the public reads: Q25 trimming with fastp, MiXCR clone assembly, productive beta chains retained. Rows are combined by CDR3 protein, so each entry shows the most common genes and DNA. The sample table lists 310,000 or so distinct CDR3 sequences, roughly three fifths of them with a count of one. The ten largest clones add up to about a sixth of the sample.

The source material was peripheral blood. All receptors derive from a woman aged 25 to 39 with primary liver carcinoma and hepatitis B virus infection.

On this clonotype: It may be a read error: a sequence one base away is much more abundant. The chain uses TRBV29-1 and TRBJ2-5; D may be TRBD2 (6 bases). This CDR3 has 13 residues. Trimming took off 8 bases at V and 0 bases at J, with 13 bases between the two ends. Germline V CDR1 and CDR2: SQVTM, ANQGSEA. The CDR3 DNA sequence: TGCAGCTCCGGAGGGTGGGACCAAGAGACCCAGTACTTC. It is translated as CSSGGWDQETQYF.

This chain links TRBV10-3 with TRBJ1-1, with D hard to call. V lost 3 bases and J 5 bases, leaving 19 bases between the germline ends. This CDR3 region has 16 residues. Germline loops: CDR1 ENHRY, CDR2 SYGVKD. DNA for the CDR3: TGTGCCATCAGTGACTCCACTGGGCAGGTGGGTACTGAAGCTTTCTTT. This translates into CAISDSTGQVGTEAFF.

This clonotype has at least ten counts. J is TRBJ1-1 and V is TRBV4-1, with D possibly being TRBD1 (6 bases). This CDR3 spans 16 amino acids. The germline V gene encodes CDR1 MGHRA and CDR2 YSYEKL. Between the trimmed V and J ends, which lost 0 bases and 5 bases, there was a span of 16 bases. CDR3 coding DNA: TGCGCCAGCAGCCAAGATGCCGTGGGGGGCGGGACTGAAGCTTTCTTT. Translation gives CASSQDAVGGGTEAFF.

Concerning this clonotype: The junction and the germline gene differ at one end; a read error may be behind it. The chain couples TRBV11-2 to TRBJ2-3, with a possible D match to TRBD2 (5 bases). The CDR3 sequence is 16 residues long. Germline CDR1 reads SGHAT; CDR2 reads FQNNGV. The CDR3 reads CASSLEVRTGTDTQYF. The CDR3 DNA is TGTGCCAGCAGCTTAGAAGTCAGGACTGGCACAGATACACAGTATTTT.

The chain employs TRBV12-3 or TRBV12-4 and TRBJ2-1; D possibly corresponds to TRBD1 (6 bases). Trimming shortened V by 5 bases and J by 0 bases, and 8 bases separated the two germline ends. The length of the CDR3 is 14 residues. The CDR3 DNA is TGTGCCAGCAGTCTGGACAGCTCCTACAATGAGCAGTTCTTC. It specifies CASSLDSSYNEQFF.

Turning to this clonotype: A single base separates this from a much larger clone, so it may be a read error. The J gene is TRBJ2-2, the V gene TRBV4-3; D is unclear. CDR1 LGHNA and CDR2 YSLEER come from the germline V gene. The CDR3 has 14 amino acids. Deletions cut 1 base from V and 6 bases from J, with 9 bases between. The CDR3 loop is CASSQGCFPGELFF. The CDR3 nucleotides read TGCGCCAGCAGCCAAGGGTGTTTTCCCGGGGAGCTGTTTTTT.

CDR3 in amino acids: CASSFRTGRNIQYF. In DNA, the CDR3 is TGTGCCAGCAGTTTTAGGACAGGGAGAAACATTCAGTACTTC. The chain is built from TRBV12-3 or TRBV12-4 and TRBJ2-4, with 8 positions matching TRBD1. This CDR3 has 14 amino acids. V lost 3 bases to trimming and J lost 6 bases; unmatched junction nucleotides: 4.

As for this clonotype: A much bigger clone sits one base away, suggesting this may be a read error. The chain combines TRBV12-3 or TRBV12-4 with TRBJ2-7, with D possibly TRBD1 on 5 matching bases. The CDR3 totals 13 residues. The CDR3 nucleotides read TGTGCCTGCAGTTTACAAGGGGCGGTCGAGCAGTACTTC. Translation gives CACSLQGAVEQYF.

To note about this clonotype: Since a much larger clone is just one base distant, this may be a read error. This chain connects TRBV12-3 or TRBV12-4 to TRBJ2-1, with unresolved D. CDR3 size: 11 residues. CDR3 nucleotides: TGTGCCACCACTACAAATAATGATCAGTTCTTC. Translated, it gives CATTTNNDQFF.

As concerns this clonotype: A single base separates this from a much larger clone, so it may be a read error. The chain is built from TRBV4-3 and TRBJ2-7; no definite D call. The CDR3 sequence is 14 residues long. CDR1 is LGHNA, CDR2 YSLEER, per germline. CDR3 protein: CTSSQDMSSREQYF. The CDR3 DNA follows: TGCACCAGCAGCCAAGATATGAGTTCGCGTGAGCAGTACTTC.

The chain uses TRBV11-3 and TRBJ2-3, with D unresolved. This CDR3 comprises 12 residues. CDR1 is SGHNT, CDR2 YENEEA, per germline. The chain's CDR3 is CAGSLGTRTQYF. As DNA, the CDR3 is TGTGCTGGCAGCTTAGGAACGCGTACGCAGTATTTT. The whole variable domain, filled in from reference TRBV11-3 and TRBJ2-3, reads EAGVVQSPRYKIIEKKQPVAFWCNPISGHNTLYWYLQNLGQGPELLIRYENEEAVDDSQLPKDRFSAERLKGVDSTLKIQPAELGDSAVYLCAGSLGTRTQYFGPGTRLTVL.

This clonotype was observed a handful of times. The genes are TRBV7-9 and TRBJ2-1, with 7 bases identical to TRBD1. Germline V CDR1 and CDR2: SEHNR, FQNEAQ (reference sequence). There are 15 residues in the CDR3. The V segment lost 5 bases and the J segment 7 bases; nucleotides outside the gene matches: 11. This CDR3 is CASSIGQAKVNEQFF. The DNA for the CDR3 is TGTGCCAGCAGCATAGGACAGGCCAAGGTGAATGAGCAGTTCTTC.

On this clonotype: This may stem from a read error, because a much larger clone lies one nucleotide away. The chain couples TRBV6-1 to TRBJ1-2; D gene unclear. Germline CDR1 reads MNHNS; CDR2 reads SASEGT. The CDR3 extends over 14 amino acids. CDR3 DNA: TGTGCCAGCAGAAGACACGCGTTGAACTATGACTACACCTTC. Translating gives CASRRHALNYDYTF.

CDR3 loop: CASSLSMGLYEQYF. The CDR3 DNA is TGTGCCAGCAGCTTGTCGATGGGACTGTACGAGCAGTACTTC. The chain combines TRBV5-4 with TRBJ2-7, with a weak D call TRBD2 (6 bases). CDR1 is SGHNT and CDR2 is YYREEE in the germline V gene (reference sequence). CDR3 length: 14 residues. V lost 1 base, J lost 4 bases, and 12 bases lay in between.

This clonotype is a singleton in its sample. CDR3 sequence (DNA): TGCGCCAGCAGCCAAACAGGGGGGGGCACTGAAGCTTTCTTT. This encodes CASSQTGGGTEAFF. The V gene is TRBV4-3, the J gene TRBJ1-1; 8 bases line up with TRBD1. The CDR3 length is 14 residues. V was pared by 2 bases and J by 4 bases, with 3 bases of the junction left unmatched. Germline lookup yields CDR1 LGHNA and CDR2 YSLEER.

This clonotype was recorded at least ten times. The chain employs TRBV6-1 and TRBJ1-5, with D tentatively TRBD1 (5 bases). The CDR3 loop spans 16 amino acids. The V end lost 10 bases, the J end lost 2 bases, and 21 bases lay between the germline ends. Per the germline V gene, CDR1 is MNHNS and CDR2 is SASEGT. CDR3 in amino acids: CATVAVGGMGNQPQHF. In nucleotides, the CDR3 is TGTGCCACCGTTGCAGTGGGGGGAATGGGCAATCAGCCCCAGCATTTT.

The V gene is TRBV7-9, the J gene TRBJ2-5, with D perhaps matching TRBD1 or TRBD2 (6 bases each). Germline V lookup: CDR1 SEHNR, CDR2 FQNEAQ (reference sequence). This CDR3 contains 15 residues. V was shortened by 9 bases and J by 9 bases, with 26 bases between the two germline ends. CDR3 in DNA: TGTGCCAGTAGCCCCCGGGACACCGAACCGGGGGCCCAGTACTTC. This gives the protein CASSPRDTEPGAQYF.

This clonotype occurred a few times. With a much larger clone just one base away, this may be a read error. CDR3 in amino acids: CASSLIYGLGVTRELFF. The DNA for the CDR3 is TGTGCCAGCAGCTTAATCTATGGACTAGGGGTTACCAGGGAGCTGTTTTTT. The chain is built from TRBV11-2 and TRBJ2-2, with 7 bases matching TRBD2. Germline trimming cut 2 bases from V and 9 bases from J; bases unmatched to any gene: 15. In germline, CDR1 is SGHAT, CDR2 FQNNGV. This CDR3 is 17 amino acids long.

As regards this clonotype: Compared with germline, one end of the junction differs, possibly owing to a read error. The V and J genes are TRBV11-3 and TRBJ2-5; no definite D call. The CDR3 is 17 residues long. Germline CDR1 is SGHNT and CDR2 is YENEEA. CDR3 protein: CASSIYKGDSNQETRYF. CDR3 bases: TGTGCCAGCTCAATCTATAAAGGCGACTCCAACCAAGAGACCCGGTACTTC.

Turning to this clonotype: Its ends do not fully match the called genes, so a read error is possible. The CDR3: CASSIIVGFGVNVLTF. CDR3 bases: TGTGCCAGCAGCATCATTGTGGGGTTTGGGGTCAACGTCCTGACTTTC. The chain combines TRBV11-2 with TRBJ2-6; no clear D gene. The CDR3 sequence is 16 residues long. Per germline, CDR1 SGHAT and CDR2 FQNNGV.

Turning to this clonotype: Being one base from a much bigger clone, this may be a read error. This sequence joins TRBV6-1 and TRBJ2-1; D is tentatively TRBD1 or TRBD2 (6 bases each). Looked up from germline, CDR1 is MNHNS and CDR2 is SASEGT. The CDR3 runs 14 residues. CDR3 region: CAISVGGGSVEQFF. In DNA form, the CDR3 reads TGTGCCATCAGTGTAGGAGGGGGTTCGGTAGAGCAGTTCTTC.

On this clonotype: A much bigger clone sits one base away, suggesting this may be a read error. The V gene is TRBV6-2 or TRBV6-3, the J gene TRBJ2-7; D is undetermined. Trimming stripped 7 bases from V and 11 bases from J, with 33 bases between. This CDR3 comprises 17 residues. Looked up from germline, CDR1 is MNHEY and CDR2 is SVGEGT. The DNA for the CDR3 is TGTGCCAGCAAAGAGCTTTATGGTCGTCATAACAGTGGGTCGGAGTACTTC. This codes for CASKELYGRHNSGSEYF.

As for this clonotype: A read error is possible here, since a much larger clone lies one base away. V and J are TRBV12-3 or TRBV12-4 and TRBJ2-5; maybe TRBD2 (5 bases). Trimming removed 5 bases at V and 5 bases at J, with 18 bases between. This CDR3 comprises 15 residues. The CDR3 sequence is CASSPIVGDYETQYF. The CDR3, as DNA: TGTGCCAGCAGTCCTATAGTGGGAGATTATGAGACCCAGTACTTC.

This rearrangement joins TRBV29-1 to TRBJ1-2; 9 positions match TRBD1. This CDR3 is 13 amino acids long. Germline V gene lookup returns CDR1 SQVTM and CDR2 ANQGSEA. V gave up 6 bases and J gave up 7 bases; unmatched junction bases: 9. The CDR3 nucleotides read TGCAGCGTCCCTGACAGGGGGAGGGGTGGCTACACCTTC. Translated: CSVPDRGRGGYTF.

A word on this clonotype: The germline gene is not matched at one end of the junction; a read error may be the cause. The V gene is TRBV12-3 or TRBV12-4, the J gene TRBJ1-5; D uncertain. The CDR3 has 15 residues. CDR3 sequence (DNA): TGTGCCAGCAGTTTAAGGCGGGCGGTCAATCAGTCCCAGCATTTT. It yields the protein CASSLRRAVNQSQHF.

This clonotype was recorded many times. CDR3 region: CASSLGLAGPTDTQYF. Written as DNA, the CDR3 is TGTGCCAGCAGTTTAGGGCTAGCGGGGCCCACAGATACGCAGTATTTT. The chain employs TRBV12-3 or TRBV12-4 and TRBJ2-3, with 9 bases aligning to TRBD2. The V segment lost 1 base and the J segment 2 bases; nucleotides outside the gene matches: 4. The length of the CDR3 is 16 residues.

The CDR3 nucleotides are TGTGCCAGCAGCAAAGATGACGTATATGGCTACACCTTC. Amino acid sequence: CASSKDDVYGYTF. The V gene is TRBV5-6, the J gene TRBJ1-2; D not resolved. The CDR3 covers 13 residues. Germline V lookup: CDR1 SGHDT, CDR2 YYEEEE. The germline V and J ends were trimmed by 4 bases and 5 bases, with 12 bases remaining between them.